This TCR beta chain derives from a study of long-term antiretroviral therapy in people with HIV. The V gene lost 4 bases and the J gene lost 5 bases, with 14 bases spanning the gap. The CDR3 spans 14 residues. The germline gives CDR1 LNHDA, CDR2 SQIVND (reference sequence). Run at survey level, the immunoSEQ assay was version v3.0. Using immunoSEQ multiplex PCR, the repertoire was profiled, and TCRdb retains in-frame clones only, with some absent. The sample has 20,000 to 25,000 clones, approximately 82% seen once; the top ten hold about 4.9%. This clonotype was sampled from a man between 18 and 29 years old with HIV. The rearrangement joins TRBV19 to TRBJ2-5, with a weak D call TRBD1 (5 bases). The source was unsorted PBMCs, collected 0.5 years after starting antiretroviral therapy. The CDR3 spells CASSTRQRWETQYF. In DNA form, the CDR3 reads TGTGCCAGTAGTACTAGACAGAGATGGGAGACCCAGTACTTC.